These 5 T cell receptor beta chains were sequenced from one sample in a study of molecular identifiers for immune sequencing clone quantification. Using its own MiXCR run on the PCR reads, TCRdb lists one record per CDR3 protein. Counted here are a few hundred thousand distinct CDR3 sequences, roughly 24% occurring once; the ten biggest clones make up about 0.74%. The sequenced material came from naive CD8+ T cells from blood, with Jurkat cell RNA spiked in. This sample's subset: FACS-sorted CD8+CD4-CCR7+CD45RA+ naive T cells. These TCRs come from a human donor in good health. Some libraries in this study had Jurkat cell RNA spiked in.

This clonotype has at least ten counts. The conserved phenylalanine or tryptophan normally closing the CDR3 is absent here, so this likely arose from a read error. The DNA is left out, because the CDR3 cannot be placed on it with certainty; the CDR3 is given as TCRdb lists it. V gene TRBV28 combines with J gene TRBJ2-1; TRBD1 is taken as the D call from the table, unchecked against the DNA. The CDR3 is 10 amino acids long, termini counted. The germline V gene has CDR1 MDHEN and CDR2 SYDVKM. The chain's CDR3 is CASSQSAPLV.

The chain uses TRBV2 and TRBJ1-1; TRBD1 matches at 7 bases. The trim removed 7 bases at V and 0 bases at J, leaving 5 bases unmatched. Per the germline V gene, CDR1 is SNHLY and CDR2 is FYNNEI. The CDR3 runs 14 residues. CDR3 sequence: CASKQGVMNTEAFF. The CDR3 DNA is TGTGCCAGCAAGCAGGGGGTCATGAACACTGAAGCTTTCTTT.

The rearrangement links TRBV30 to TRBJ2-1; D gene uncertain. CDR3 length: 13 residues. The ends were cut back, 0 bases at V and 1 base at J, with 4 bases in the middle. The germline CDR1 and CDR2 sequences are GTSNPN and SVGIG (reference sequence). The CDR3 coding sequence is TGTGCCTGGAGTGTACTATCCTACAATGAGCAGTTCTTC. Protein product: CAWSVLSYNEQFF.

This clonotype has ten or more counts. This chain links TRBV6-8 with TRBJ1-5; possibly TRBD1 for D (6 bases). V was pared by 0 bases and J by 5 bases, with 20 bases between. The CDR3 covers 18 residues. Per the germline V gene, CDR1 is MNHGY and CDR2 is SAAAGT. The CDR3 here is CASSYSNGGAARDQPQHF. Here the CDR3 DNA reads TGTGCCAGCAGTTACTCGAACGGGGGGGCGGCAAGAGATCAGCCCCAGCATTTT.

The V gene is TRBV12-3 or TRBV12-4, the J gene TRBJ2-5; D may be TRBD1 or TRBD2 (5 bases each). The CDR3 runs to 14 residues. The V end was cut by 4 bases, the J end by 5 bases, with 14 bases between. As DNA, the CDR3 is TGTGCCAGCAGTTCCTGGGACCAGAGGGAGACCCAGTACTTC. Protein product: CASSSWDQRETQYF.